A selection of T cell receptor beta chains follows, all from one sample in a study of blood T cell repertoires in COVID-19. Generated by immunoSEQ multiplex PCR, the TCRdb table keeps only in-frame clones and is missing some. The data hold some 460,000 clones, with around nine tenths observed a single time. The specimen sequenced was PBMCs or T cells enriched from blood (not recorded which). These receptor sequences come from a woman aged 18-29 years with acute COVID-19. Both conserved end residues are part of each CDR3.

CDR3 length | J gene | V gene | CDR3 protein
15 | TRBJ2-1 | TRBV7-6 | CASSFGGGSYNEQFF
12 | TRBJ1-1 | TRBV6-1 | CASSEWAGEAFF
13 | TRBJ1-3 | TRBV3-1/TRBV3-2 | CASSQEYGNTIYF
15 | TRBJ1-6 | TRBV9 | CASSVEGAANSPLHF
18 | TRBJ2-6 | TRBV9 | CASSVGTGTISGANVLTF
14 | TRBJ2-5 | TRBV7-9 | CASSLVTAQETQYF
16 | TRBJ2-1 | TRBV5-1 | CASTTREAGSYNEQFF
16 | TRBJ2-6 | TRBV11-2 | CASSPWVRPGANVLTF
15 | TRBJ1-2 | TRBV6-5 | CASSYSGTGGYGYTF
17 | TRBJ2-2 | TRBV24-1 | CATSGSEAALNTGELFF
14 | TRBJ2-7 | TRBV15 | CATSRTVLTYEQYF
15 | TRBJ1-2 | TRBV19 | CASSAPEQGVKGYTF
12 | TRBJ1-1 | TRBV28 | CASSLRDRMAFF
14 | TRBJ2-1 | TRBV2 | CASRAGGPGNEQFF
14 | TRBJ1-4 | TRBV27 | CASSLSGQGRKLFF
15 | TRBJ1-5 | TRBV30 | CAWSPNSQFNQPQHF
16 | TRBJ1-1 | TRBV7-2 | CASTLPRGVIGTEAFF
15 | TRBJ1-1 | TRBV11-2 | CASSRTPTRDTEAFF
16 | TRBJ2-3 | TRBV2 | CASSELSGRGGNTQYF
15 | TRBJ1-2 | TRBV5-4 | CASSLVRASNYGYTF
15 | TRBJ1-2 | TRBV5-1 | CASSLGYGTGDGYTF
17 | TRBJ2-3 | TRBV6-2/TRBV6-3 | CASSYPYSGRAPDTQYF
13 | TRBJ2-5 | TRBV12-3/TRBV12-4 | CASGGTSQETQYF
15 | TRBJ1-5 | TRBV11-2 | CASSSKDRPGQPQHF
17 | TRBJ2-1 | TRBV9 | CASSEKPGLGDYNEQFF
13 | TRBJ2-1 | TRBV29-1 | CSVLPLAVNEQFF
13 | TRBJ2-1 | TRBV5-5 | CASSGSSNNEQFF
14 | TRBJ1-1 | TRBV19 | CASSATGGNTEAFF
12 | TRBJ1-2 | TRBV12-3/TRBV12-4 | CASSLTSWGYTF
15 | TRBJ1-3 | TRBV9 | CASSVAGGEGNTIYF
17 | TRBJ1-4 | TRBV4-3 | CASGLRDLRPENEKLFF
13 | TRBJ2-7 | TRBV11-2 | CASSTSGSYEQYF
14 | TRBJ1-5 | TRBV5-6 | CASSSGQANQPQHF
13 | TRBJ1-2 | TRBV6-2/TRBV6-3 | CASSFSGIGGYTF
13 | TRBJ1-2 | TRBV27 | CASSGGTDYGYTF
17 | TRBJ1-4 | TRBV28 | CASSFFGQIATNEKLFF
17 | TRBJ1-5 | TRBV19 | CASSVRARFRSNQPQHF
15 | TRBJ2-2 | TRBV5-1 | CASSFSSGMTGELFF
16 | TRBJ1-2 | TRBV27 | CASSLSNDRGVYGYTF
15 | TRBJ1-4 | TRBV3-1/TRBV3-2 | CASSQDQSGGLKLFF
16 | TRBJ1-6 | TRBV10-3 | CAISMGGTGNNSPLHF
18 | TRBJ1-3 | TRBV4-1 | CASSQGRQGKVSENTIYF
13 | TRBJ2-1 | TRBV7-6 | CASSSLERVEQFF
14 | TRBJ1-5 | TRBV19 | CASSSTGFVQPQHF
17 | TRBJ2-6 | TRBV7-2 | CASSLAVYTSGANVLTF